The rows below give T cell receptor beta chains drawn from one sample of a study of shared clonotypes between healthy human individuals. Sequencing was performed with immunoSEQ multiplex PCR; in TCRdb, only in-frame clones are kept and a portion is missing. The repertoire consists of 2.3 million or so clones, with just over 90% occurring once and the leading ten covering 0.35% to 0.45%. The source material was naive CD4+ T cells from PBMCs. The receptors here all came from a man aged 18-30 years in good health. Some clones in this sample may be carry-over from other donors' samples. CDR3s include the opening cysteine and the closing phenylalanine or tryptophan. D genes are given only for firm matches. Some rows mark clone size as missing; the rest say once, few, many or name a class of expanded clone.

>TRBJ1-4|.|TRBV7-8|.
TGTGCCAGCAGCTTAGTCGAGGGCTCAGGTGAAAAACTGTTTTTT
CASSLVEGSGEKLFF
>TRBJ1-2|.|TRBV6-1|few
TGTGCCACCCACGCACAGGGAAGCTATGGCTACACCTTC
CATHAQGSYGYTF
>TRBJ1-3|TRBD1|TRBV4-1|.
TGCGCCAGCAGCCAAGTGGGACAGGGGGCAAACCCTGGAAACACCATATATTTT
CASSQVGQGANPGNTIYF
>TRBJ2-7|.|TRBV30|few
TGTGCCTGGAGTGACGGAAGGTACGAGCAGTACTTC
CAWSDGRYEQYF
>TRBJ2-7|.|TRBV19|.
TGTGCCAGTAGCCCAACTTTAAGGGCGGGGTTTGACTACGAGCAGTACTTC
CASSPTLRAGFDYEQYF
>TRBJ2-2|.|TRBV10-3|.
TGTGCCATCAGTAAAACAGGAAACACCGGGGAGCTGTTTTTT
CAISKTGNTGELFF
>TRBJ1-5|.|TRBV7-2|.
TGTGCCAGCAGCCCAGGCGGGGGCACGGGTCAGCCCCAGCATTTT
CASSPGGGTGQPQHF
>TRBJ1-1|TRBD1|TRBV7-6|.
TGTGCCAGCAGCTTAGCGGGACAGGGTGTAACTGAAGCTTTCTTT
CASSLAGQGVTEAFF
>TRBJ2-7|.|TRBV7-9|.
TGTGCCAGCAGCTTCGGGGGCGAGGGGAAATCCTACGAGCAGTACTTC
CASSFGGEGKSYEQYF
>TRBJ1-2|TRBD1|TRBV28|.
TGTGCCAGCAGTTTCATACAGGGGTACTATGGCTACACCTTC
CASSFIQGYYGYTF
>TRBJ2-1|TRBD2|TRBV5-1|.
TGCGCCAGCAGCCAGGGAGTAGCGGGAACTATCTATGAGCAGTTCTTC
CASSQGVAGTIYEQFF
>TRBJ2-7|TRBD2|TRBV2|once
TGTGCCAGCAGTGAAGAGCGCCCGGGACTAGTCTACGAGCAGTACTTC
CASSEERPGLVYEQYF
>TRBJ2-1|.|TRBV5-1|.
TGCGCCAGCAGTTCCGGGAGTACGTCGAGGAATGAGCAGTTCTTC
CASSSGSTSRNEQFF
>TRBJ1-3|.|TRBV19|.
TGTGCCAGCTGGGGACGCTACTCTGGAAACACCATATATTTT
CASWGRYSGNTIYF